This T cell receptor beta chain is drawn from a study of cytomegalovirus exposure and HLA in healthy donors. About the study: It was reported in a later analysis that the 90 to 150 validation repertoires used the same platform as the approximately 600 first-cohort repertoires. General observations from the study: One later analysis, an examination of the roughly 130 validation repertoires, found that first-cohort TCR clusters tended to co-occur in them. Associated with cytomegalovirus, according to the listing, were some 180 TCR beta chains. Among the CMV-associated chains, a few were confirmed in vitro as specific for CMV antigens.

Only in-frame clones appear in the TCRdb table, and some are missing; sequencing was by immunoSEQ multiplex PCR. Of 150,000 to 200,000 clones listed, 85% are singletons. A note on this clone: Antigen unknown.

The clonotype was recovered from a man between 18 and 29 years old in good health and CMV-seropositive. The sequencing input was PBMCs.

This CDR3 reads CASSLIPGTTDTQYF. DNA for the CDR3: TGTGCCAGCAGCTTAATCCCAGGAACCACAGATACGCAGTATTTT. The chain recombines TRBV7-3 with TRBJ2-3; D gene unclear. Trimming shortened V by 1 base and J by 2 bases, and 10 bases separated the two germline ends. This CDR3 contains 15 residues. The germline V gene encodes CDR1 SGHTA and CDR2 FQGTGA.